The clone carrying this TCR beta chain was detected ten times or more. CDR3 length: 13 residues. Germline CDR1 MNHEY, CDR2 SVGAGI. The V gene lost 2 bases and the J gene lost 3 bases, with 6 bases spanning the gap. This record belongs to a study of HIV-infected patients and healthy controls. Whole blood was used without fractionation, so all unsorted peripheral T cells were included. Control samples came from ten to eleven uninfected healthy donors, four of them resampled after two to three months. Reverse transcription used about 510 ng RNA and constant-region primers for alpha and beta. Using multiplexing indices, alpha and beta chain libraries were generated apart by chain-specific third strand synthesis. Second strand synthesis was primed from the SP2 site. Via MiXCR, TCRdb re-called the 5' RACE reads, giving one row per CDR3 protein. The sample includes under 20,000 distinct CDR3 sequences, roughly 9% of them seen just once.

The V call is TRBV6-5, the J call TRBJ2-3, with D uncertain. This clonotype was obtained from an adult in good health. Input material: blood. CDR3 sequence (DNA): TGTGCCAGCAGTTACAGTTGGACAGATACGCAGTATTTT. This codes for CASSYSWTDTQYF.